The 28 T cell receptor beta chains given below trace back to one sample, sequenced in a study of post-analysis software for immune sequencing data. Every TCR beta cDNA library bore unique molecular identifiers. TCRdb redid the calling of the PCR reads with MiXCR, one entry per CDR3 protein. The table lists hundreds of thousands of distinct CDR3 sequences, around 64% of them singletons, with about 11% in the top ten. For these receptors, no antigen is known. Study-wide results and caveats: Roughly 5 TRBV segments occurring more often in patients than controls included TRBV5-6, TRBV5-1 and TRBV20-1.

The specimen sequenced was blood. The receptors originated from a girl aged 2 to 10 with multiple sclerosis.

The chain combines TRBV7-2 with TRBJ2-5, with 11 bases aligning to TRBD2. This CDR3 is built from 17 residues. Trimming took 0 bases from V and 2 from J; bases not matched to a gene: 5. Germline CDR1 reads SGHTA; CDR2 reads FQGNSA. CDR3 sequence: CASSLASGGAGQETQYF. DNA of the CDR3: TGTGCCAGCAGCTTAGCTAGCGGGGGGGCCGGGCAAGAGACCCAGTACTTC.

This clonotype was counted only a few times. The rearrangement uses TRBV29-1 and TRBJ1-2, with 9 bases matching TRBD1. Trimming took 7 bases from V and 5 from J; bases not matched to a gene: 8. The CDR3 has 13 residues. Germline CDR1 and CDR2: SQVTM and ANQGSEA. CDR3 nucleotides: TGCAGCGCCCGACAGGGGGTGCAATATGGCTACACCTTC. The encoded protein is CSARQGVQYGYTF.

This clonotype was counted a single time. DNA for the CDR3: TGTGCCAGCAGCTTAGTCGGCTCGGCTGGGGCCAACGTCCTGACTTTC. It specifies CASSLVGSAGANVLTF. J is TRBJ2-6 and V is TRBV7-2; no definite D call. The CDR3 is 16 amino acids. Germline loops: CDR1 SGHTA, CDR2 FQGNSA. The V end lost 1 base, the J end lost 2 bases, and 9 bases lay between the germline ends.

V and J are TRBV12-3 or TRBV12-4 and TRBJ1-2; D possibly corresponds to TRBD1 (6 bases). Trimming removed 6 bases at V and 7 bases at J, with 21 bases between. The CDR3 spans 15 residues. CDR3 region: CASSSVAGGVTGYTF. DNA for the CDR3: TGTGCCAGCAGCTCCGTGGCGGGGGGCGTGACTGGCTACACCTTC.

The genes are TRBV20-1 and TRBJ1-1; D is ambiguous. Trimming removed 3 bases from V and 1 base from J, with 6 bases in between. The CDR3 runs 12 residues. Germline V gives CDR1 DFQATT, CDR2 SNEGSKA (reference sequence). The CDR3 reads CSARPGNTEAFF. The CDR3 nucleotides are TGCAGTGCTAGGCCAGGGAACACTGAAGCTTTCTTT.

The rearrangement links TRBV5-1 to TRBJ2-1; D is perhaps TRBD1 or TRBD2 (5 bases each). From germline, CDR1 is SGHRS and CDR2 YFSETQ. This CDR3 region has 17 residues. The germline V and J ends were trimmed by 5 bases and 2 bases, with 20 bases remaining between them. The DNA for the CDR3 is TGCGCCAGCAGTGTTGGTGGGACCCTACGGCCCTACAATGAGCAGTTCTTC. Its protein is CASSVGGTLRPYNEQFF.

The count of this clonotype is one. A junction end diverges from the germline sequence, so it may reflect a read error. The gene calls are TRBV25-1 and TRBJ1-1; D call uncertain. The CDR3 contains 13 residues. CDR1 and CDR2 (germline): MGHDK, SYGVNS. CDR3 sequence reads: CASRLRQNAEAFF. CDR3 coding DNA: TGTGCCAGCAGATTACGGCAGAACGCTGAAGCTTTCTTT.

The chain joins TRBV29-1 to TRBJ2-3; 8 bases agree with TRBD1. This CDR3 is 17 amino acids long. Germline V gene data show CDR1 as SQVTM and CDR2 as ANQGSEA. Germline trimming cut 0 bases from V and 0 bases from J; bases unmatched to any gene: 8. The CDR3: CSVEELRTGLSTDTQYF. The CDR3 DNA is TGCAGCGTTGAAGAACTCCGGACAGGGCTTAGCACAGATACGCAGTATTTT.

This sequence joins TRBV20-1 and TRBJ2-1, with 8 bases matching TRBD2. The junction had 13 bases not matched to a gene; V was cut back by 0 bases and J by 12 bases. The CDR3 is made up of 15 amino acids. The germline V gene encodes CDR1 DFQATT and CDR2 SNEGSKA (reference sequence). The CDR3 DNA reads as TGCAGTGCTAGAGATAGGAACGGGAGGGCCATTGTGCAGTTCTTC. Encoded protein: CSARDRNGRAIVQFF.

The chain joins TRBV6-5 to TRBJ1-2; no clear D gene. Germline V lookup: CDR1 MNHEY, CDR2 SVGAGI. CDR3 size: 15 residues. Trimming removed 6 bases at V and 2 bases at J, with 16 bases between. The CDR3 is CASSPPPWSNYGYTF. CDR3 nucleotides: TGTGCCAGCAGCCCCCCCCCGTGGAGCAACTATGGCTACACCTTC.

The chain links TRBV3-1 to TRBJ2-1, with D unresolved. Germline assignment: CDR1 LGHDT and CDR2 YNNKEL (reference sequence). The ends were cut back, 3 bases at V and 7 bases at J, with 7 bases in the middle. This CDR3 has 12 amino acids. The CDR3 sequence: CASSHRVNEQFF. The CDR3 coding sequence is TGTGCCAGCAGCCATCGGGTGAATGAGCAGTTCTTC.

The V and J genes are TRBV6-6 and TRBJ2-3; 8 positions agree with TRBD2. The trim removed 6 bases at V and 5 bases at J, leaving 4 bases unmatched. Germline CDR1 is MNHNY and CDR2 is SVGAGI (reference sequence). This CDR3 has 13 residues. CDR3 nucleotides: TGTGCCAGCAGAGCGGGAGTTCAAGATACGCAGTATTTT. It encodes CASRAGVQDTQYF.

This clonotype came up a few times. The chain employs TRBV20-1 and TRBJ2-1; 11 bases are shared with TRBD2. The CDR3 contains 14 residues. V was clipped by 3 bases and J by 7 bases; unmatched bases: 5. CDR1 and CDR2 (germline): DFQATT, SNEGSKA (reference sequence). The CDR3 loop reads CSASSGTSGNEQFF. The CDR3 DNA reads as TGCAGTGCTAGTTCTGGGACTAGCGGAAATGAGCAGTTCTTC.

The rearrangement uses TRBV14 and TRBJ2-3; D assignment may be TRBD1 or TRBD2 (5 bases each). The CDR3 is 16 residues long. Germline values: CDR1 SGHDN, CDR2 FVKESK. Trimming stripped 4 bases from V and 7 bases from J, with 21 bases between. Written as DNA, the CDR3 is TGTGCCAGCAGCCCTCGGGGCCAGCTTAAGATACATACGCAGTATTTT. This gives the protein CASSPRGQLKIHTQYF.

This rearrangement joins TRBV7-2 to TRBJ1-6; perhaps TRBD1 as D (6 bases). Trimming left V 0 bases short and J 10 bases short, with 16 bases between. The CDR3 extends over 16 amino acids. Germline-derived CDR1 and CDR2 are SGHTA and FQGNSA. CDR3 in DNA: TGTGCCAGCAGCTTAGCGCGGGGGCAGGGCCGCTCACCCCTCCACTTT. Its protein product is CASSLARGQGRSPLHF.

The CDR3 coding sequence is TGCGCCAGCAGCCCGATCCCCTTTGGACTAGCGGGACGGGAGCAGTTCTTC. Protein product: CASSPIPFGLAGREQFF. The chain couples TRBV4-1 to TRBJ2-1; 12 bases are a match to TRBD2. This CDR3 is built from 17 residues. The germline CDR1 and CDR2 sequences are MGHRA and YSYEKL. The J segment lost 10 bases and the V segment lost 4 bases, leaving 14 bases of the junction unmatched.

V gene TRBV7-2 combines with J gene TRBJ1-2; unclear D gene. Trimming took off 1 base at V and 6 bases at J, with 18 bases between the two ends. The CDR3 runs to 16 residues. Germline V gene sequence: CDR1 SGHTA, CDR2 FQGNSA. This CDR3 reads CASSLEPRPGENGYTF. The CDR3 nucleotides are TGTGCCAGCAGCTTAGAACCTCGGCCGGGAGAAAATGGCTACACCTTC.

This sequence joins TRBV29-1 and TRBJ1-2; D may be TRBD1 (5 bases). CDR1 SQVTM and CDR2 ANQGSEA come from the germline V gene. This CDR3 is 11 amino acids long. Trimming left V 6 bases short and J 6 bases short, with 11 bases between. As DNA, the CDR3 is TGCAGCGTCCGGGACGGGGATGGCTACACCTTC. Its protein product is CSVRDGDGYTF.

Here the CDR3 reads CASSHRDRGLGDTQYF. DNA of the CDR3: TGTGCCAGCAGTCACCGGGACAGGGGGCTGGGAGATACGCAGTATTTT. The chain has TRBV6-6 and TRBJ2-3; 12 bases line up with TRBD1. After removal of 5 bases from V and 5 bases from J, the junction contained 8 bases not matched to a gene. The CDR3 covers 16 residues. Germline CDR1 MNHNY, CDR2 SVGAGI (reference sequence).

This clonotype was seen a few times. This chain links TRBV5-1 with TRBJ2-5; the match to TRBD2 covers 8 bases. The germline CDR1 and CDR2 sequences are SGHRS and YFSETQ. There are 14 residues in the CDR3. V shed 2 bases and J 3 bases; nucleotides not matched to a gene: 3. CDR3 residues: CASSLAGAEETQYF. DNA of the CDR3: TGCGCCAGCAGCTTAGCGGGAGCGGAAGAGACCCAGTACTTC.

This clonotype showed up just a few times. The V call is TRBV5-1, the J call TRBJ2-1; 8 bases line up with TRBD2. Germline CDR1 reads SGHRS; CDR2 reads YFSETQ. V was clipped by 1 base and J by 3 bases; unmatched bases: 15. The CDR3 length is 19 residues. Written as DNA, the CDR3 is TGCGCCAGCAGCTTGACGATATCGGGGGGGTCAAAATTCTACAATGAGCAGTTCTTC. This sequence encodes CASSLTISGGSKFYNEQFF.

CDR3 nucleotides: TGTGCCACCAGCAGGGACAAGGCGGCCGATACGCAGTATTTT. Protein product: CATSRDKAADTQYF. The chain employs TRBV15 and TRBJ2-3, with D possibly being TRBD1 (5 bases). The germline V and J ends were trimmed by 3 bases and 6 bases, with 13 bases remaining between them. CDR1 and CDR2 from the germline V gene are LNHNV and YYDKDF (reference sequence). The CDR3 is 14 amino acids. Full variable domain (outside the CDR3, taken from reference TRBV15 and TRBJ2-3): DAMVIQNPRYQVTQFGKPVTLSCSQTLNHNVMYWYQQKSSQAPKLLFHYYDKDFNNEADTPDNFQSRRPNTSFCFLDIRSPGLGDTAMYLCATSRDKAADTQYFGPGTRLTVL.

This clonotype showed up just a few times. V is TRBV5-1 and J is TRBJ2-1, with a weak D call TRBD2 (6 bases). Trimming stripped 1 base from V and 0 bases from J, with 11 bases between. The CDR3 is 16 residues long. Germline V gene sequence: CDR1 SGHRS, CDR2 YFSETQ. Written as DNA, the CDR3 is TGCGCCAGCAGCTTGACTGGGACTCGCTCCTACAATGAGCAGTTCTTC. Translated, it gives CASSLTGTRSYNEQFF. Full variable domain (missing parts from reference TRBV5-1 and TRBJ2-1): KAGVTQTPRYLIKTRGQQVTLSCSPISGHRSVSWYQQTPGQGLQFLFEYFSETQRNKGNFPGRFSGRQFSNSRSEMNVSTLELGDSALYLCASSLTGTRSYNEQFFGPGTRLTVL.

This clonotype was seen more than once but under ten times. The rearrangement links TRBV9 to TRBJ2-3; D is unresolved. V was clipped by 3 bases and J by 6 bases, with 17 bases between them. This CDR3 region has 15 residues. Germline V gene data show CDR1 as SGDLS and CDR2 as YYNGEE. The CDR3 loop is CASSGGTQPVDTQYF. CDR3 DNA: TGTGCCAGCAGCGGCGGTACGCAGCCCGTTGATACGCAGTATTTT.

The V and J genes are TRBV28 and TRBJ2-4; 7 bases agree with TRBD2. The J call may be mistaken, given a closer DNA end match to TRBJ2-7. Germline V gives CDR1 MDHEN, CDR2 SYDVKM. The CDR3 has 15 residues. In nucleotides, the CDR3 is TGTGCCAGCAGTCCCCGCTTCCCACTAGCGTTCGAGCAGTACTTC. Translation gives CASSPRFPLAFEQYF.

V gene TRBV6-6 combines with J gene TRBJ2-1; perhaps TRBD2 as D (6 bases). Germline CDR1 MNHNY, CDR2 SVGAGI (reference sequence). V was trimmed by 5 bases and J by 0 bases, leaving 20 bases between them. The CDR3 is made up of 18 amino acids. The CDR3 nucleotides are TGTGCCAGCAGTCCCTTTTCAGCCGGAGGGCACTCCTACAATGAGCAGTTCTTC. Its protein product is CASSPFSAGGHSYNEQFF.

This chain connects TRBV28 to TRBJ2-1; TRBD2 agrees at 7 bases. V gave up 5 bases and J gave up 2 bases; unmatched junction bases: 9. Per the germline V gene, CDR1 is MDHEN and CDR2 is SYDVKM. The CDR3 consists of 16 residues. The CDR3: CASSMITSVTYNEQFF. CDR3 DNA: TGTGCCAGCAGTATGATCACTAGCGTGACCTACAATGAGCAGTTCTTC.

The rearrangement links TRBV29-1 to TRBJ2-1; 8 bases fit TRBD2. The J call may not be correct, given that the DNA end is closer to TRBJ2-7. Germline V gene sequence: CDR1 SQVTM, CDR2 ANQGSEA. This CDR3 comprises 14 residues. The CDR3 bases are TGCAGCGTTGCCCTGAGCGGGAGAGGGTACGAGCAGTACTTC. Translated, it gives CSVALSGRGYEQYF.